These 31 T cell receptor beta chains came from one sample sequenced in a study of blood T cell repertoires in COVID-19. Only in-frame clones appear in the TCRdb table, and some are missing; sequencing was by immunoSEQ multiplex PCR. The sample includes some 69,000 clones, roughly nine tenths of them seen just once. The source material was peripheral blood. The receptors were sampled from a man aged 60-69 years with acute or convalescent COVID-19.

The chain links TRBV9 to TRBJ2-7, with a weak D call TRBD2 (6 bases). The length of the CDR3 is 15 residues. The germline CDR1 and CDR2 sequences are SGDLS and YYNGEE. V lost 0 bases and J lost 5, with 15 bases in between. Written as DNA, the CDR3 is TGTGCCAGCAGCGTAGCTGCGGGGTCCTGGGACGAGCAGTACTTC. Protein product: CASSVAAGSWDEQYF. Based on the CDR3 plus reference TRBV9 and TRBJ2-7, the full variable domain is DSGVTQTPKHLITATGQRVTLRCSPRSGDLSVYWYQQSLDQGLQFLIQYYNGEERAKGNILERFSAQQFPDLHSELNLSSLELGDSALYFCASSVAAGSWDEQYFGPGTRLTVT.

This clone was observed a single time. The sample carries other DNA sequences with the same CDR3. This chain uses TRBV5-6 with TRBJ2-7; D uncertain. CDR1 is SGHDT, CDR2 YYEEEE, per germline. The CDR3 loop spans 11 amino acids. Trimming removed 5 bases at V and 2 bases at J, with 5 bases between. The CDR3 DNA follows: TGTGCCAGCAGTCTAGCCTACGAGCAGTACTTC. Protein: CASSLAYEQYF.

J is TRBJ1-1 and V is TRBV27; D remains unclear. The CDR3 extends over 13 amino acids. Germline V gene lookup returns CDR1 MNHEY and CDR2 SMNVEV (reference sequence). The germline V and J ends were trimmed by 3 bases and 5 bases, with 10 bases remaining between them. DNA of the CDR3: TGTGCCAGCAGTTTTTCAGTAATGACTGAAGCTTTCTTT. It specifies CASSFSVMTEAFF.

The chain joins TRBV5-5 to TRBJ2-7, with a weak D call TRBD2 (5 bases). Germline CDR1 reads SGHKS; CDR2 reads YYEKEE (reference sequence). Trimming removed 2 bases at V and 3 bases at J, with 12 bases between. This CDR3 spans 14 amino acids. The CDR3 region is CASSFRGANYEQYF. The DNA for the CDR3 is TGTGCCAGCAGCTTCCGGGGAGCCAACTACGAGCAGTACTTC.

The V gene is TRBV11-2, the J gene TRBJ1-6; TRBD1 aligns across 9 bases. This CDR3 is built from 18 residues. CDR1 and CDR2 (germline): SGHAT, FQNNGV. The V segment lost 1 base and the J segment 9 bases; nucleotides outside the gene matches: 13. The CDR3 here is CASSLVGTGYLEGSPLHF. CDR3 coding DNA: TGTGCCAGCAGCTTAGTGGGGACAGGGTATTTGGAAGGTTCACCCCTCCACTTT.

J is TRBJ1-6 and V is TRBV12-5; D is uncertain. This CDR3 spans 13 amino acids. The germline V and J ends were trimmed by 7 bases and 10 bases, with 14 bases remaining between them. The germline gives CDR1 LGHNT, CDR2 FRNRAP. Here the CDR3 DNA reads TGTGCTAGTGCCCTCGAGCCCACCTCACCCCTCCACTTT. Translating gives CASALEPTSPLHF.

The chain couples TRBV6-5 to TRBJ1-6, with 7 bases identical to TRBD1. The length of the CDR3 is 14 residues. With V trimmed by 6 bases and J by 7 bases, 6 bases remained unmatched. In germline, CDR1 is MNHEY, CDR2 SVGAGI. The CDR3 coding sequence is TGTGCCAGCAGCCCAGGACAGGCGAATTCACCCCTCCACTTT. This codes for CASSPGQANSPLHF.

This rearrangement joins TRBV6-1 to TRBJ2-7; weak D call: TRBD2 (5 bases). The CDR3 has 16 residues. In germline, CDR1 is MNHNS, CDR2 SASEGT. Between the trimmed V and J ends, which lost 3 bases and 2 bases, there was a span of 17 bases. The DNA of the CDR3 is TGTGCCAGCAGTGACCCCCGGGGTTCCGGGACCTACGAGCAGTACTTC. Translating gives CASSDPRGSGTYEQYF.

The chain recombines TRBV5-4 with TRBJ1-1; D gene unclear. From germline, CDR1 is SGHNT and CDR2 YYREEE (reference sequence). This CDR3 has 18 residues. The V and J ends lost 6 bases and 1 base respectively, with 25 bases between them. The chain's CDR3 is CASNDFRDFWGANTEAFF. The CDR3 nucleotides read TGTGCCAGCAACGACTTTCGTGATTTTTGGGGAGCGAACACTGAAGCTTTCTTT.

The chain links TRBV7-9 to TRBJ1-2; weak D call: TRBD1 (5 bases). Between the trimmed V and J ends, which lost 1 base and 2 bases, there was a span of 14 bases. The germline V gene encodes CDR1 SEHNR and CDR2 FQNEAQ (reference sequence). The CDR3 runs to 16 residues. The CDR3 DNA reads TGTGCCAGCAGCTTAGAAAGGGGTCTCCTAAACTATGGCTACACCTTC. It is translated as CASSLERGLLNYGYTF.

This clone showed up just once. The chain joins TRBV10-3 to TRBJ1-5; no definite D call. The ends were cut back, 2 bases at V and 0 bases at J, with 5 bases in the middle. The CDR3 totals 14 residues. The V gene's germline CDR1 is ENHRY and CDR2 SYGVKD. This CDR3 is CAISEDNSNQPQHF. DNA of the CDR3: TGTGCCATCAGTGAGGACAATAGCAATCAGCCCCAGCATTTT.

The chain links TRBV2 to TRBJ2-1; possibly TRBD1 for D (5 bases). V lost 6 bases to trimming and J lost 13 bases, with 13 bases between them. Looked up from germline, CDR1 is SNHLY and CDR2 is FYNNEI. CDR3 length: 11 residues. The chain's CDR3 is CASSRETDQFF. DNA of the CDR3: TGTGCCAGCAGCCGAGAGACAGACCAGTTCTTC.

V usage is TRBV6-2 or TRBV6-3 and J usage is TRBJ1-4; unclear D gene. Germline loops: CDR1 MNHEY, CDR2 SVGEGT. The CDR3 spans 11 residues. V lost 5 bases and J lost 8, with 6 bases in between. The DNA for the CDR3 is TGTGCCAGCAGTCAGACAGAAAAACTGTTTTTT. It translates to CASSQTEKLFF.

This clone was recorded a few times. The sample contains more than one DNA sequence encoding this CDR3. The chain is built from TRBV11-2 and TRBJ2-2; D is ambiguous. Trimming took 8 bases from V and 6 from J, leaving 10 bases between them. The germline V gene encodes CDR1 SGHAT and CDR2 FQNNGV. This CDR3 is 12 amino acids long. This chain's CDR3 is CASSPVAGELFF. CDR3 coding DNA: TGTGCCAGCTCCCCTGTCGCCGGGGAGCTGTTTTTT.

CDR3 amino acids: CASTADTLGDTEAFF. CDR3 DNA: TGTGCCAGTACCGCAGACACCTTAGGGGACACTGAAGCTTTCTTT. J is TRBJ1-1 and V is TRBV19; perhaps TRBD1 as D (5 bases). The V end lost 7 bases, the J end lost 3 bases, and 18 bases lay between the germline ends. This CDR3 comprises 15 residues. In germline, CDR1 is LNHDA, CDR2 SQIVND (reference sequence).

The chain recombines TRBV7-2 with TRBJ2-5; perhaps TRBD1 as D (6 bases). Germline values: CDR1 SGHTA, CDR2 FQGNSA. The CDR3 contains 15 residues. V was trimmed by 3 bases and J by 1 base, leaving 12 bases between them. CDR3 region: CASSLVDRSQETQYF. The CDR3 DNA follows: TGTGCCAGCAGCTTGGTCGACAGGAGCCAAGAGACCCAGTACTTC.

The chain has TRBV24-1 and TRBJ1-2, with 11 positions matching TRBD1. Germline V gives CDR1 KGHDR, CDR2 SFDVKD. With V trimmed by 4 bases and J by 1 base, 4 bases remained unmatched. The CDR3 covers 16 residues. In DNA form, the CDR3 reads TGTGCCACCAGTGACCTGGGGACAGGGGGTAACTATGGCTACACCTTC. It codes for CATSDLGTGGNYGYTF.

This clone appeared a single time. V and J are TRBV14 and TRBJ1-2; unclear D gene. CDR3 length: 15 residues. The germline V gene has CDR1 SGHDN and CDR2 FVKESK. Trimming cost V 1 base and J 8 bases, with 17 bases left between them. The CDR3 loop reads CASSQVPRFLGGYTF. In nucleotides, the CDR3 is TGTGCCAGCAGCCAAGTTCCACGCTTCCTAGGCGGCTACACCTTC.

The chain uses TRBV5-1 and TRBJ1-6; D gene ambiguous. The germline CDR1 and CDR2 sequences are SGHRS and YFSETQ. Trimming removed 3 bases from V and 1 base from J, with 17 bases in between. The CDR3 runs 18 residues. CDR3 sequence: CASSSDTRAGSYNSPLHF. The CDR3 region has the DNA TGCGCCAGCAGCTCCGACACTAGGGCCGGATCCTATAATTCACCCCTCCACTTT. The full variable domain, with the rest looked up from reference TRBV5-1 and TRBJ1-6, is KAGVTQTPRYLIKTRGQQVTLSCSPISGHRSVSWYQQTPGQGLQFLFEYFSETQRNKGNFPGRFSGRQFSNSRSEMNVSTLELGDSALYLCASSSDTRAGSYNSPLHFGNGTRLTVT.

The chain employs TRBV4-1 and TRBJ2-7, with D possibly matching TRBD1 (6 bases). V was trimmed by 2 bases and J by 5 bases, leaving 10 bases between them. Germline CDR1 is MGHRA and CDR2 is YSYEKL. CDR3 length equals 13 residues. In nucleotides, the CDR3 is TGCGCCAGCAGCCAACTACAGGGACACGAGCAGTACTTC. Amino acids: CASSQLQGHEQYF.

CDR3 sequence: CASSITPVTGGTYSNSPLHF. The CDR3 nucleotides read TGTGCCAGTAGTATAACGCCGGTGACAGGGGGAACCTACTCTAATTCACCCCTCCACTTT. This chain connects TRBV19 to TRBJ1-6; TRBD1 matches at 9 bases. From germline, CDR1 is LNHDA and CDR2 SQIVND (reference sequence). The CDR3 runs to 20 residues. After removal of 2 bases from V and 6 bases from J, the junction contained 17 bases not matched to a gene.

Only one count was recorded for this clone. The gene calls are TRBV18 and TRBJ2-7; 11 bases are shared with TRBD1. Germline-derived CDR1 and CDR2 are KGHSH and LQKENI. The CDR3 consists of 16 residues. V shed 5 bases, J shed 7 bases, and the junction held 13 bases outside the gene matches. Here the CDR3 reads CASSSPGQGVSGEQYF. The CDR3, as DNA: TGTGCCAGCTCATCGCCGGGACAGGGGGTTTCGGGGGAGCAGTACTTC.

The chain carries TRBV5-8 and TRBJ1-1; D not resolved. CDR1 is SGHTS and CDR2 is YDEGEE in the germline V gene. CDR3 size: 14 residues. With 2 bases removed from V and 1 base from J, the gap between germline ends came to 9 bases. This chain's CDR3 is CASSFLTGNTEAFF. CDR3 nucleotide sequence: TGTGCCAGCAGCTTCCTGACGGGGAACACTGAAGCTTTCTTT. Drawing the rest from reference TRBV5-8 and TRBJ1-1, the complete variable domain is EAGVTQSPTHLIKTRGQQATLRCSPISGHTSVYWYQQALGLGLQFLLWYDEGEERNRGNFPPRFSGRQFPNYSSELNVNALELEDSALYLCASSFLTGNTEAFFGQGTRLTVV.

This chain links TRBV6-6 with TRBJ2-7, with TRBD1 identical over 7 bases. The germline CDR1 and CDR2 sequences are MNHNY and SVGAGI (reference sequence). V was clipped by 4 bases and J by 2 bases; unmatched bases: 5. This CDR3 has 14 residues. CDR3 sequence: CASSWGTGAYEQYF. CDR3 nucleotides: TGTGCCAGCAGTTGGGGAACAGGGGCCTACGAGCAGTACTTC.

The chain recombines TRBV19 with TRBJ1-2; no definite D call. From germline, CDR1 is LNHDA and CDR2 SQIVND (reference sequence). V gave up 5 bases and J gave up 7 bases, with 20 bases separating them. This CDR3 contains 15 residues. The CDR3 reads CASSPYRGNGSGYTF. The DNA of the CDR3 is TGTGCCAGTAGTCCCTATCGAGGGAACGGCTCTGGCTACACCTTC.

The genes are TRBV7-2 and TRBJ1-2; perhaps TRBD1 as D (6 bases). Deletions cut 5 bases from V and 5 bases from J, with 18 bases between. This CDR3 is built from 15 residues. Germline CDR1 and CDR2: SGHTA and FQGNSA. The CDR3 nucleotides read TGTGCCAGCAGCCCTCGGGGGGCCATGGCGTATGGCTACACCTTC. Translation gives CASSPRGAMAYGYTF.

This clone was picked up one time. The chain employs TRBV30 and TRBJ1-1; 8 bases agree with TRBD1. The CDR3 spans 14 residues. The junction had 6 bases not matched to a gene; V was cut back by 0 bases and J by 6 bases. Germline assignment: CDR1 GTSNPN and CDR2 SVGIG (reference sequence). CDR3 DNA sequence: TGTGCCTGGAGTGTAGTGACAGGGGCTGCTGAAGCTTTCTTT. Translated: CAWSVVTGAAEAFF.

The V and J genes are TRBV5-6 and TRBJ1-2; TRBD1 might be the D (5 bases). Looked up from germline, CDR1 is SGHDT and CDR2 is YYEEEE. The CDR3 extends over 15 amino acids. Trimming shortened V by 4 bases and J by 7 bases, and 20 bases separated the two germline ends. CDR3 bases: TGTGCCAGCAGCCCCTTTGGGGGAGGCACAGGTGGCTACACCTTC. Its translation: CASSPFGGGTGGYTF.

CDR3 amino acids: CSVEDQQGQGTYEQYF. CDR3 nucleotide sequence: TGCAGCGTTGAAGATCAGCAGGGACAGGGGACCTACGAGCAGTACTTC. The chain couples TRBV29-1 to TRBJ2-7; TRBD1 matches 10 bases. CDR1 is SQVTM and CDR2 is ANQGSEA in the germline V gene. The CDR3 is 16 amino acids. V lost 0 bases and J lost 2; bases outside the gene matches: 7.

As regards this clone: Other DNA variants within this sample encode the same CDR3. The chain has TRBV5-1 and TRBJ1-1, with no clear D. The CDR3 totals 15 residues. The V end lost 0 bases, the J end lost 0 bases, and 9 bases lay between the germline ends. Germline V CDR1 and CDR2: SGHRS, YFSETQ. CDR3 bases: TGCGCCAGCAGCTTGGGTGCGTCTTTGAACACTGAAGCTTTCTTT. Encoded protein: CASSLGASLNTEAFF.

The chain carries TRBV29-1 and TRBJ2-3; 10 nucleotides agree with TRBD1. CDR3 length: 16 residues. V shed 3 bases and J 4 bases; nucleotides not matched to a gene: 10. The germline gives CDR1 SQVTM, CDR2 ANQGSEA. The CDR3 DNA sequence: TGCAGCGTTGAGCCGGGGACAGGGGCTTTGGCAGATACGCAGTATTTT. The encoded protein is CSVEPGTGALADTQYF.